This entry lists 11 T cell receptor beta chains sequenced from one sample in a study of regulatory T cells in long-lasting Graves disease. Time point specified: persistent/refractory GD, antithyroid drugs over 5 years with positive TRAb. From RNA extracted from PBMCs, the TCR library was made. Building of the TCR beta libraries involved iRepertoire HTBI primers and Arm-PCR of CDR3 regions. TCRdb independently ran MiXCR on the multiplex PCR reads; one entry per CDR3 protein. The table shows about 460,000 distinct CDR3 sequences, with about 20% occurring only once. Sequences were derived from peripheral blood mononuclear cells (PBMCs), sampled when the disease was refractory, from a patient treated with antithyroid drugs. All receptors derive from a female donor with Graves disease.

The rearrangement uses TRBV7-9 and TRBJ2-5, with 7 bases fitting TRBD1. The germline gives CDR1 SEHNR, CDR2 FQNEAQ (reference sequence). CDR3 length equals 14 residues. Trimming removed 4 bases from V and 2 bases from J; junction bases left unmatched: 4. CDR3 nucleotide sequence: TGTGCCAGCAGCTCAACAGGGGTGCAAGAGACCCAGTACTTC. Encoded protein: CASSSTGVQETQYF.

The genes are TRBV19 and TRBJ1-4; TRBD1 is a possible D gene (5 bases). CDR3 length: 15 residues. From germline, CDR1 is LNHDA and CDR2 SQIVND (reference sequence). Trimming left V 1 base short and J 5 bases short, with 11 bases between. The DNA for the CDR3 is TGTGCCAGTAGTATAGGGGCGGGGGGAAATGAAAAACTGTTTTTT. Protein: CASSIGAGGNEKLFF.

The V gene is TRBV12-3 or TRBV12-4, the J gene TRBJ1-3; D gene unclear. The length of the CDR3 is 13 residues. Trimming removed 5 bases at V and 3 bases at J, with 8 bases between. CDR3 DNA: TGTGCCAGCAGTCCAGAAAATGGAAACACCATATATTTT. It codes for CASSPENGNTIYF.

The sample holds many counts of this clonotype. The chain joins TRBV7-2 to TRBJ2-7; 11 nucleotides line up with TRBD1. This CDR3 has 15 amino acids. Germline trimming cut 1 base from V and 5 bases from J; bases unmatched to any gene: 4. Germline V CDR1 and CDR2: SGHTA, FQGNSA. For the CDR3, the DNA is TGTGCCAGCAGCTTAGTAAGGACAGGGGGCAACGAGCAGTACTTC. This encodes CASSLVRTGGNEQYF.

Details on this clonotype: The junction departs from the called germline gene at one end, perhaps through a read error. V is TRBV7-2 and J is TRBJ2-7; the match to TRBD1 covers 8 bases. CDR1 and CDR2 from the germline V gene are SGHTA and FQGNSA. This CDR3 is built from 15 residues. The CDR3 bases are TGCGCCAGCAGCCAAGGGCCAGGGGGCCTCTACGAGCAGTACTTC. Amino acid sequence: CASSQGPGGLYEQYF.

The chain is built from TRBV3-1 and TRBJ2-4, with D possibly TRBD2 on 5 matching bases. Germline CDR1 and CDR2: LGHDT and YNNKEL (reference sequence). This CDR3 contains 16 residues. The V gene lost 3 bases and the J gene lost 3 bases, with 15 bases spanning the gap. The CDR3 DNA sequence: TGTGCCAGCAGCCATTTGGGCAGTGGGAGCAAAAACATTCAGTACTTC. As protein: CASSHLGSGSKNIQYF.

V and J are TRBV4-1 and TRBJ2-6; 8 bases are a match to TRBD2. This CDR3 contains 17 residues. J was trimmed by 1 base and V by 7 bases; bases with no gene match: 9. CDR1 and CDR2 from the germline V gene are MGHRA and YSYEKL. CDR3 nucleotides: TGCGCCAGCAAAAAACCGGGACTAGTTTCTGGGGCCAACGTCCTGACTTTC. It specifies CASKKPGLVSGANVLTF.

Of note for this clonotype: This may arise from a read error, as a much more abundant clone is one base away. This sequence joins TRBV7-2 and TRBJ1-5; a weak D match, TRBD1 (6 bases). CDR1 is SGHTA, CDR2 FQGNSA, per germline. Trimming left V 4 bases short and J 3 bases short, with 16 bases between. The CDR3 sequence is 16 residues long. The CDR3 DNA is TGTGCCAGCAGCTCGGGGGGGGCAAGATACAATCAGCCCCAGCATTTT. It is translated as CASSSGGARYNQPQHF.

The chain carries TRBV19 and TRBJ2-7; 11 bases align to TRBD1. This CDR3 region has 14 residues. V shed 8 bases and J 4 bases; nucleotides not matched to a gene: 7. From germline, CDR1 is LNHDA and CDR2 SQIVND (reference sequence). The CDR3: CASGRTGGEYEQYF. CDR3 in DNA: TGTGCCAGTGGACGGACAGGGGGCGAATACGAGCAGTACTTC.

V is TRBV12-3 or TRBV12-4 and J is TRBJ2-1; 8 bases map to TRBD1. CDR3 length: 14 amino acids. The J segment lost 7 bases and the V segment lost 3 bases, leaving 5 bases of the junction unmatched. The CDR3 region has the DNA TGTGCCAGCAGTTTCAGCAGGGGGCGAAATGAGCAGTTCTTC. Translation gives CASSFSRGRNEQFF.

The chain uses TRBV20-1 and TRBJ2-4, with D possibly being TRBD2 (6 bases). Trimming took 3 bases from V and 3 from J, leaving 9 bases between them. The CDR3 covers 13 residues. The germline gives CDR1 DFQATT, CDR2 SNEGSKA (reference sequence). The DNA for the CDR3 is TGCAGTGCTAGCGGGAGAGTCAAAAACATTCAGTACTTC. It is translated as CSASGRVKNIQYF.